The 2 T cell receptor beta chains given below trace back to one sample, sequenced in a study of identical twins. One entry per CDR3 protein, called by TCRdb with MiXCR from the 5' RACE reads. The profile covers about 240,000 distinct CDR3 sequences, with roughly 13% appearing a single time and 3.5% to 5% taken by the ten largest. The same sample was also studied in work on yellow fever vaccine responses in identical twins.

What was sequenced was memory (CD45RO+) T cells sorted from blood. These receptor sequences come from a woman under 30 in good health.

The rearrangement uses TRBV3-1 and TRBJ1-5, with unresolved D. The CDR3 loop spans 12 amino acids. V lost 1 base and J 6 bases, leaving 4 bases between the germline ends. Germline V CDR1 and CDR2: LGHDT, YNNKEL (reference sequence). CDR3 residues: CASSQGAQPQHF. The CDR3 bases are TGTGCCAGCAGCCAAGGAGCTCAGCCCCAGCATTTT.

Many counts were recorded for this clonotype. The rearrangement links TRBV12-3 or TRBV12-4 to TRBJ2-5; the D is unclear. V lost 1 base, J lost 4 bases, and 7 bases lay in between. The CDR3 consists of 13 residues. The CDR3 spells CASSLGQRETQYF. The DNA for the CDR3 is TGTGCCAGCAGTTTAGGGCAGCGAGAGACCCAGTACTTC.